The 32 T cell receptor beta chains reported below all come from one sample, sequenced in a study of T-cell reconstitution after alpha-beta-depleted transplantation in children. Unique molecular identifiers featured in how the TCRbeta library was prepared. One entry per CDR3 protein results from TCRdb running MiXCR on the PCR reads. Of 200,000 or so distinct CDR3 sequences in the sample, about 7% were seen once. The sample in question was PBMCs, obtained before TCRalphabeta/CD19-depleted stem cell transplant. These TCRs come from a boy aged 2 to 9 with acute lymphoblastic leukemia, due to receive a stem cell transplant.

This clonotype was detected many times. CDR3 nucleotide sequence: TGCAGCGTTGCGGGACCGAGCACTGGAAACACCATATATTTT. Translation: CSVAGPSTGNTIYF. This chain uses TRBV29-1 with TRBJ1-3; possibly TRBD1 for D (5 bases). Per germline, CDR1 SQVTM and CDR2 ANQGSEA. V was cut by 4 bases and J by 2 bases, with 12 bases left in between. This CDR3 has 14 amino acids.

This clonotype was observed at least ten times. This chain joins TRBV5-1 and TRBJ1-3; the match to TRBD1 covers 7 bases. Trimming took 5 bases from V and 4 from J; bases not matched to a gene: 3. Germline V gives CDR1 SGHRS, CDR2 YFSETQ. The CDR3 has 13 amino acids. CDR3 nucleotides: TGCGCCAGCAGTGGACAGGACGGAAACACCATATATTTT. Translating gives CASSGQDGNTIYF.

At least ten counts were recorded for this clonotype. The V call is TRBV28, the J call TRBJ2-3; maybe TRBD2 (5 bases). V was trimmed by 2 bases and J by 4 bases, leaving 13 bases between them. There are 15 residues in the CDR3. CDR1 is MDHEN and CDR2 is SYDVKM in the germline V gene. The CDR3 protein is CASSLQGSRADTQYF. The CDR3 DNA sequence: TGTGCCAGCAGTTTACAAGGGAGTAGGGCAGATACGCAGTATTTT.

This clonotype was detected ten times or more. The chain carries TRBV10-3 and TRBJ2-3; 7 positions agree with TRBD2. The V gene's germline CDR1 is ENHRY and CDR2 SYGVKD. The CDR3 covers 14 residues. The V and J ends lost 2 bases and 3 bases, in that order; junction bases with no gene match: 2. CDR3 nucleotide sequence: TGTGCCATCAGTGAGAAGCGGGGAACAGATACGCAGTATTTT. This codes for CAISEKRGTDTQYF.

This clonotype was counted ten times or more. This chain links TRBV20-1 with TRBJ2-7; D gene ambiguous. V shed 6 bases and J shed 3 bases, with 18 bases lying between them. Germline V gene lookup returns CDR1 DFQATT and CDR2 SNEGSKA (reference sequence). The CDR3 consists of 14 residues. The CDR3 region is CSAPLFQGNYEQYF. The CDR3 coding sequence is TGCAGTGCCCCCCTTTTCCAAGGGAACTACGAGCAGTACTTC.

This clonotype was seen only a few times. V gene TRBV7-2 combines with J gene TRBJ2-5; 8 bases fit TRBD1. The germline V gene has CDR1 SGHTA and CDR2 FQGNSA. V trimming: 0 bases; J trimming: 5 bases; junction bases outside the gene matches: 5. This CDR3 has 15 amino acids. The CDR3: CASSLAARGHETQYF. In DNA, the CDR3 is TGTGCCAGCAGCTTAGCCGCCAGGGGGCACGAGACCCAGTACTTC.

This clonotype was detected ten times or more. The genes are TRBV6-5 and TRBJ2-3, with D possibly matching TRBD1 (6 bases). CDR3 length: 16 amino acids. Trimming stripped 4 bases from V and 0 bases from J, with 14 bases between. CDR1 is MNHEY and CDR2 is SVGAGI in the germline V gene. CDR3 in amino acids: CASSLVRGISTDTQYF. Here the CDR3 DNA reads TGTGCCAGCAGTTTAGTCAGGGGCATAAGCACAGATACGCAGTATTTT.

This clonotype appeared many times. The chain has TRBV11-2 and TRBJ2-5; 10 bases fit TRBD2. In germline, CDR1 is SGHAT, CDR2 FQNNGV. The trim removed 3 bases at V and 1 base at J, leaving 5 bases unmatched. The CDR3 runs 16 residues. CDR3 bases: TGTGCCAGCAGCTTTGGACTAGCGGACCCCCAAGAGACCCAGTACTTC. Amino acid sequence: CASSFGLADPQETQYF.

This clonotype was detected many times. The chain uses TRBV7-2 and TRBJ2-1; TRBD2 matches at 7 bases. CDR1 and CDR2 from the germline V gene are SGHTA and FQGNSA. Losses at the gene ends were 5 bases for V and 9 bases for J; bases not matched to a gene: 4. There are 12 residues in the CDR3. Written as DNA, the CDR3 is TGTGCCAGCAGCCTCTGGGGGGGTGAGCAGTTCTTC. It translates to CASSLWGGEQFF.

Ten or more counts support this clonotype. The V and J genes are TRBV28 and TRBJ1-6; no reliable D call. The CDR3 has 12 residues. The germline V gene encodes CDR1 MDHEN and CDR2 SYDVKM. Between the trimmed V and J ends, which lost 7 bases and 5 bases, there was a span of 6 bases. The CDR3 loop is CASIRNNSPLHF. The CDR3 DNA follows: TGTGCCAGCATCAGGAATAATTCACCCCTCCACTTT. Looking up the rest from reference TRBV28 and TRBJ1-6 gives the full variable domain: DVKVTQSSRYLVKRTGEKVFLECVQDMDHENMFWYRQDPGLGLRLIYFSYDVKMKEKGDIPEGYSVSREKKERFSLILESASTNQTSMYLCASIRNNSPLHFGNGTRLTVT.

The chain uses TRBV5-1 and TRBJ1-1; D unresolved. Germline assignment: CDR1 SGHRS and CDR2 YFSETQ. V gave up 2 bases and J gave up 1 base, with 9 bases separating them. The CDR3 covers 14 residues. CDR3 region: CASSFPSSNTEAFF. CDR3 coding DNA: TGCGCCAGCAGCTTCCCGTCTTCGAACACTGAAGCTTTCTTT.

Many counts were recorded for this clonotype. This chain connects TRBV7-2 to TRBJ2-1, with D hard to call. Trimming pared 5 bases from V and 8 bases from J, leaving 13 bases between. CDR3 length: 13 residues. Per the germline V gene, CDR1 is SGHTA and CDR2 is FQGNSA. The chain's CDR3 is CASSQTIRHEQFF. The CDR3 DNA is TGTGCCAGCAGCCAGACCATACGCCATGAGCAGTTCTTC.

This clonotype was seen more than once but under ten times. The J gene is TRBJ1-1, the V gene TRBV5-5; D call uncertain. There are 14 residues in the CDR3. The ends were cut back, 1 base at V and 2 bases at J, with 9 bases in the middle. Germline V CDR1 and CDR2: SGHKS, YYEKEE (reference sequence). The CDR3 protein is CASSLTRANTEAFF. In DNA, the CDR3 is TGTGCCAGCAGCTTGACGCGGGCAAACACTGAAGCTTTCTTT.

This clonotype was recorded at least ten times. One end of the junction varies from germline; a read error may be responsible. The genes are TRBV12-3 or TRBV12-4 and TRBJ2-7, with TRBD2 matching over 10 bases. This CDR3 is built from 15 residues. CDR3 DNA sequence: TGTTCCAGCAGTCACACTAGCGGGGACTCCTACGAGCAGTACTTC. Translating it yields CSSSHTSGDSYEQYF.

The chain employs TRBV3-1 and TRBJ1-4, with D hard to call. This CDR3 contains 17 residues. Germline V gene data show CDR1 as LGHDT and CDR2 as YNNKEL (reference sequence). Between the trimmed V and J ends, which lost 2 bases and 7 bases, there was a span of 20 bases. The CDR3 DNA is TGTGCCAGCAGCCAATATGGGCAGTCGGGGAGTGGTGAAAAACTGTTTTTT. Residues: CASSQYGQSGSGEKLFF.

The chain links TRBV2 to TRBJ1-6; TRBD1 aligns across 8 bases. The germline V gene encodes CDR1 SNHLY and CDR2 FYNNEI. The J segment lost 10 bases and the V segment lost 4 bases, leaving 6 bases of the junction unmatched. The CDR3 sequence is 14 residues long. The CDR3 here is CASSGTGRESPLHF. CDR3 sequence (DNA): TGTGCCAGCAGTGGGACAGGGAGAGAGTCACCCCTCCACTTT.

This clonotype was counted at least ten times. CDR3 residues: CSADRGQYNEQFF. Written as DNA, the CDR3 is TGCAGCGCCGACAGGGGGCAGTACAATGAGCAGTTCTTC. The chain recombines TRBV29-1 with TRBJ2-1, with 10 bases lining up with TRBD1. The V and J ends lost 7 bases and 4 bases, in that order; junction bases with no gene match: 4. The CDR3 contains 13 residues. Per germline, CDR1 SQVTM and CDR2 ANQGSEA.

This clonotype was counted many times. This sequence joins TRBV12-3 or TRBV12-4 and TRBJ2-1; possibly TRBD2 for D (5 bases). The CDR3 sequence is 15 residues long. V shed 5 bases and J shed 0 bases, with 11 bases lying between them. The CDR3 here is CASSASGSSYNEQFF. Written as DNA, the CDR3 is TGTGCCAGCAGTGCCAGCGGTTCCTCCTACAATGAGCAGTTCTTC.

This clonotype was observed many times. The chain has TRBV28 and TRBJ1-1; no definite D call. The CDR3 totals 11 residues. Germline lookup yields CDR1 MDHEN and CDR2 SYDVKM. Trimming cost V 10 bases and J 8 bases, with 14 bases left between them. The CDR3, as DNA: TGTGCCACGAGAGGACCGCGCGAAGCTTTCTTT. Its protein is CATRGPREAFF. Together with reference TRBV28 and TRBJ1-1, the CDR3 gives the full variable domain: DVKVTQSSRYLVKRTGEKVFLECVQDMDHENMFWYRQDPGLGLRLIYFSYDVKMKEKGDIPEGYSVSREKKERFSLILESASTNQTSMYLCATRGPREAFFGQGTRLTVV.

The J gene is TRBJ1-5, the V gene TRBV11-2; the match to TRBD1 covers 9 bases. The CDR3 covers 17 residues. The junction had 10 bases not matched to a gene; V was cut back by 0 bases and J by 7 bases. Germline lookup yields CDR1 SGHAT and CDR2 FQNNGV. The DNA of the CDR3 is TGTGCCAGCAGCTTAGACCGAGGGACAGGGATGTGGCAGCCCCAGCATTTT. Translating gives CASSLDRGTGMWQPQHF. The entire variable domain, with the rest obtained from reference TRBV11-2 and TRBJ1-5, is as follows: EAGVAQSPRYKIIEKRQSVAFWCNPISGHATLYWYQQILGQGPKLLIQFQNNGVVDDSQLPKDRFSAERLKGVDSTLKIQPAKLEDSAVYLCASSLDRGTGMWQPQHFGDGTRLSIL.

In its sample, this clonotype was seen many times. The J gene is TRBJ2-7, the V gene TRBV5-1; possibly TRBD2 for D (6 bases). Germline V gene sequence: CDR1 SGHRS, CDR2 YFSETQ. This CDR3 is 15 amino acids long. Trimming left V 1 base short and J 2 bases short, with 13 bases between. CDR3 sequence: CASSLSRGDAYEQYF. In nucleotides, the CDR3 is TGCGCCAGCAGCTTGTCTCGCGGGGACGCCTACGAGCAGTACTTC.

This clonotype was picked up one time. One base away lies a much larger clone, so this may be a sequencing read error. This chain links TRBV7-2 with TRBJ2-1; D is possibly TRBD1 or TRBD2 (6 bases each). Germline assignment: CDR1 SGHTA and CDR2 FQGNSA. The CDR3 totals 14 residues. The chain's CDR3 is CASSLAPGDNEQLF. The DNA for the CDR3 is TGTGCCAGCAGCTTAGCTCCGGGGGACAATGAGCAGTTATTC.

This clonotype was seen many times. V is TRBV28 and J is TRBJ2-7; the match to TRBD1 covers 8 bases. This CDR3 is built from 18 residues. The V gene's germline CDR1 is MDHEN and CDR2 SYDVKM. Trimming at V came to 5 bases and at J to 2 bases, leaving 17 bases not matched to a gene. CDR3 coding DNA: TGTGCCAGCAGTCTTCCGGGATCCGGACAGGGTAGTACCTACGAGCAGTACTTC. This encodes CASSLPGSGQGSTYEQYF.

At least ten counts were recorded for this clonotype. In nucleotides, the CDR3 is TGTGCCAGCATTCCTCGGGCACAAGAGACCCAGTACTTC. This encodes CASIPRAQETQYF. The gene calls are TRBV28 and TRBJ2-5, with D hard to call. V lost 7 bases and J lost 2, with 11 bases in between. This CDR3 contains 13 residues. Germline values: CDR1 MDHEN, CDR2 SYDVKM.

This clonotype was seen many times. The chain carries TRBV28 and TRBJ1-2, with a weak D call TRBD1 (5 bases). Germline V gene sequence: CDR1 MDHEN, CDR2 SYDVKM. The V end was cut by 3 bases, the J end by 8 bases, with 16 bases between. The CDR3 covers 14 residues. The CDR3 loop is CASSFYRQGKGYTF. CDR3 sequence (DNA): TGTGCCAGCAGTTTTTATCGGCAGGGCAAGGGCTACACCTTC.

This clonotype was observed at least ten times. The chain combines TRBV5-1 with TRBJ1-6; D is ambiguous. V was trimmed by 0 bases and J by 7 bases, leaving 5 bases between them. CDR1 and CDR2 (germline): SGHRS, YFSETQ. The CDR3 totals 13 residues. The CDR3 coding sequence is TGCGCCAGCAGCTTGGAGGTGAATTCACCCCTCCACTTT. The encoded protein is CASSLEVNSPLHF.

CDR3 DNA sequence: TGTGCCTGGAGGGGCCAGGACGCGGGTAATGAAAAACTGTTTTTT. It codes for CAWRGQDAGNEKLFF. The rearrangement joins TRBV30 to TRBJ1-4; the D is unclear. V lost 3 bases and J 4 bases, leaving 15 bases between the germline ends. From germline, CDR1 is GTSNPN and CDR2 SVGIG (reference sequence). The CDR3 length is 15 residues.

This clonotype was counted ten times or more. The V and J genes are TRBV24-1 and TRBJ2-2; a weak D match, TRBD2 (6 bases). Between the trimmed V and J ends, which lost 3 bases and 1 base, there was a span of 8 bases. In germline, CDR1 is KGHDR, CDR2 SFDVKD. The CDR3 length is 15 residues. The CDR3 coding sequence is TGTGCCACCAGTGATCTAGCGAGGAACACCGGGGAGCTGTTTTTT. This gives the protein CATSDLARNTGELFF.

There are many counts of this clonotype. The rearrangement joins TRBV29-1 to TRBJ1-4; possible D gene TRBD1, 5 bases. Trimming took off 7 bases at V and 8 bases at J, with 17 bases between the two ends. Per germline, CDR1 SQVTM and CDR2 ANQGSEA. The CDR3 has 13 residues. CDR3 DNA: TGCAGCGCCGAACAGGTCCGGGGGGAAAAACTGTTTTTT. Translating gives CSAEQVRGEKLFF.

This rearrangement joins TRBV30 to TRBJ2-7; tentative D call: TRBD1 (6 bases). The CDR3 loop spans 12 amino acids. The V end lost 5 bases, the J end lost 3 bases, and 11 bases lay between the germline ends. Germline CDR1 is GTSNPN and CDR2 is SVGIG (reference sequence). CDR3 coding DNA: TGTGCCTGGGAGGGACATAGCTACGAGCAGTACTTC. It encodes CAWEGHSYEQYF.

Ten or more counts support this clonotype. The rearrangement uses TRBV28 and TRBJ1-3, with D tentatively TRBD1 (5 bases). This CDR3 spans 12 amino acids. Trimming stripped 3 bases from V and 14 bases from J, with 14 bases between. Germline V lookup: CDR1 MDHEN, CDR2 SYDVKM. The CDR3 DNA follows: TGTGCCAGCAGTTTTGTGGGGACCTTATTATATTTT. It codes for CASSFVGTLLYF.

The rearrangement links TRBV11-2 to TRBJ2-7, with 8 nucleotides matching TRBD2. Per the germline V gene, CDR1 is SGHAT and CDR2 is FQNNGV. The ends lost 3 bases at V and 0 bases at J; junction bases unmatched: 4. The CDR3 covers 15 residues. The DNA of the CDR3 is TGTGCCAGCAGCTTTAGCGGGAAGGGCTCCTACGAGCAGTACTTC. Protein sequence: CASSFSGKGSYEQYF.